The clone carrying this TCR beta chain was seen a few times. What it recognizes is unknown. These data come from a study of CD8 T cells in ankylosing spondylitis. TCRdb re-derived calls from the 5' RACE reads in MiXCR, one entry per CDR3 protein. The sample lists 250,000 to 400,000 distinct CDR3 sequences, 9.5% to 13% occurring once. Study-level points and caveats: Relatively scarce in peripheral blood, disease-linked clones were CD8+. Several highly homologous variants formed a TCR beta motif that appeared characteristic of ankylosing spondylitis blood. Researchers reportedly found disease-linked clones significantly enriched in matched ankylosing spondylitis synovial fluid. Before this, some motif variants had been reported in reactive arthritis synovial fluid and blood.

The receptor was isolated from a female donor with ankylosing spondylitis or in good health (not recorded which). The sequenced sample consisted of blood, either unsorted or a sorted T cell fraction (not recorded which).

CDR3 sequence reads: CASSEGLAGYTDTQYF. CDR3 sequence (DNA): TGTGCCAGCAGCGAAGGACTAGCGGGGTACACAGATACGCAGTATTTT. V and J are TRBV3-1 and TRBJ2-3, with 12 bases lining up with TRBD2. The ends lost 5 bases at V and 2 bases at J; junction bases unmatched: 5. Germline V CDR1 and CDR2: LGHDT, YNNKEL (reference sequence). The CDR3 is 16 amino acids.